This T cell receptor beta chain was captured in a study of cytotoxic CD8 clonotypes in ibrutinib-treated CLL. Concerning this clone itself: Its antigen is unknown.

Study-wide results and limits: The study found public clonotypes uncommon, contracting or stable on treatment. Starting clonality was above that of age-matched healthy donors and tracked circulating CD8+ T-cell counts.

Frozen PBMC stocks contributed about 2.2 micrograms of genomic DNA to the TCR beta libraries. The assay was immunoSEQ multiplex PCR, and TCRdb's table has in-frame clones only and misses some. The sample yields about 300,000 clones, 60% to 80% seen once. The specimen comprised PBMCs, sampled after 36 months of ibrutinib treatment. The TCR originated in a human donor with chronic lymphocytic leukemia.

The CDR3 loop reads CASSIQSGKNIQYF. The CDR3 coding sequence is TGTGCCAGTAGTATCCAGTCGGGGAAAAACATTCAGTACTTC. The chain joins TRBV19 to TRBJ2-4; D may be TRBD2 (5 bases). Trimming shortened V by 3 bases and J by 4 bases, and 10 bases separated the two germline ends. The CDR3 runs 14 residues. CDR1 and CDR2 (germline): LNHDA, SQIVND (reference sequence).